This TCR beta chain was recorded in a study of T cells in Graves' hyperthyroidism and ophthalmopathy. Overall study context: Peripheral blood was drawn at first diagnosis, prior to all treatment. Study results and caveats: Appearing also in blood were most of the thyroid clonotypes expanded above 0.001.

Newly diagnosed hyperthyroidism patients aged 18 to 65 years had disease lasting under 2 months. Diagnostic assessment was based on clinical symptoms, serum thyroxine and TRAb, thyroid ultrasound and orbital computed tomography. Trimming took 0 bases from V and 4 from J, leaving 14 bases between them. In germline, CDR1 is SGDLS, CDR2 YYNGEE. The CDR3 runs to 15 residues. Comment on this clonotype: Its antigen is as yet unknown.

The source material, RNA transcripts, was used to amplify TCR beta CDR3 regions. Carried out on the TCR CDR3, a first-round RT-PCR used the HTBI primer set. TCRdb re-called the multiplex PCR reads through MiXCR, storing one row per CDR3 protein. The sample includes more than 350,000 distinct CDR3 sequences, about 15% seen only once; the top ten take around a third. The origin of this receptor is a woman aged 25 to 45 with Graves' hyperthyroidism that later progressed to Graves' ophthalmopathy. The rearrangement joins TRBV9 to TRBJ2-7; D is unclear. Sequencing was done on a sample of blood. The CDR3 DNA is TGTGCCAGCAGCGTAGGAGATTCCCCACGATACGAGCAGTACTTC. It specifies CASSVGDSPRYEQYF.